This paragraph covers one T cell receptor (beta chain) sequence. This CDR3 region has 15 residues. V gave up 3 bases and J gave up 7 bases; unmatched junction bases: 6. In germline, CDR1 is SEHNR, CDR2 FQNEAQ (reference sequence). While infection was still active, Seattle patients were enrolled and then followed longitudinally. The data derive from a study of blood T cell repertoires in COVID-19. Study overall: Acute-phase and convalescent COVID-19 samples originated in the United States, Italy and Spain.

Here immunoSEQ multiplex PCR was the method, and the copy in TCRdb shows in-frame clones only, minus some. Altogether 100,000 to 150,000 clones are present, approximately 90% being singletons, with the ten largest covering around 2.1%. Sequenced material: peripheral blood. The chain uses TRBV7-9 and TRBJ2-2, with TRBD1 matching over 9 bases. This clonotype was sampled from a man in his forties or fifties with COVID-19, enrolled during active disease. Here the CDR3 DNA reads TGTGCCAGCAGCTTCGACGGACAGGGGCTCGGGGAGCTGTTTTTT. This encodes CASSFDGQGLGELFF. Variable domain in full (rest from reference TRBV7-9 and TRBJ2-2): DTGVSQNPRHKITKRGQNVTFRCDPISEHNRLYWYRQTLGQGPEFLTYFQNEAQLEKSRLLSDRFSAERPKGSFSTLEIQRTEQGDSAMYLCASSFDGQGLGELFFGEGSRLTVL.